This TCR beta chain was captured by sequencing in a study of blood T cell repertoires in COVID-19. Study background: Specimens from acute and convalescent COVID-19 originated in the United States, Italy and Spain.

This CDR3 contains 14 residues. Germline CDR1 reads SGDLS; CDR2 reads YYNGEE. The V end was cut by 6 bases, the J end by 0 bases, with 13 bases between. In the authors' workflow: Nucleated cell counts were estimated from reference gene primer amplification. Sequencing used immunoSEQ multiplex PCR; TCRdb keeps in-frame clones, though not all of them. The V and J calls and the clone size are those of that table, but D and trimming were determined from the DNA. The sample comprises 250,000 to 350,000 clones, just over 85% of which are singletons, and 2.5% to 3.5% rests with the top ten. This receptor was obtained from a woman aged 25 to 45 with active or convalescent COVID-19. The sequenced sample consisted of peripheral blood. The rearrangement links TRBV9 to TRBJ2-7, with a weak D call TRBD2 (6 bases). The CDR3 DNA reads TGTGCCAGCAACCCGGGGGAGAGCTCCTACGAGCAGTACTTC. Protein sequence: CASNPGESSYEQYF.